The sequence of this TCR beta chain was determined in a study of graft-versus-host responses after intestinal transplantation. Study context: In this cohort, recipients had multivisceral, liver-intestinal, or isolated intestinal transplants. Once they had received anti-thymocyte globulin induction, all recipients took tacrolimus and steroids for about three years. Study outcomes and limitations: Peak levels of circulating GvH clones tracked with early post-transplant HvG declines. Detection of GvH clones occurred in recipient marrow, and some had their first appearance in ileum or blood.

Profiling relied on immunoSEQ multiplex PCR, and the TCRdb table lists in-frame clones only, not all of them. Here the sample spans around 88,000 clones, roughly 87% being singletons. CDR1 and CDR2 from the germline V gene are MNHNS and SASEGT. The CDR3 loop spans 12 amino acids. V lost 7 bases and J 3 bases, leaving 9 bases between the germline ends. As concerns this clone: Antigen specificity is unknown.

J is TRBJ1-2 and V is TRBV6-1, with unresolved D. The sample in question was unstimulated CD8+ T cells sorted from spleen or lymph node cells, obtained before intestinal transplant. This clonotype originated in a human donor who received an intestinal transplant. The CDR3, as DNA: TGTGCCAGCATTTCGGCCGACTATGGCTACACCTTC. This encodes CASISADYGYTF.